A selection of T cell receptor beta chains follows, all from one sample in a study of cytomegalovirus exposure and HLA in healthy donors. Method: immunoSEQ multiplex PCR; TCRdb's copy keeps in-frame clones and lacks some. The sample holds tens of thousands of clones, around 93% seen once. Source material: PBMCs. Every receptor here comes from a woman aged 25 to 39 in good health and CMV-seropositive. CDR3s include the opening cysteine and the closing phenylalanine or tryptophan. The D gene is left open where the match is weak. Rows give clone size only sometimes, using once, few, many, or a class for an expanded clone.

j_call clone_size d_call v_call cdr3_aa cdr3_nt
TRBJ1-4 - - TRBV20-1 CSAALLDKLFF TGCAGTGCTGCGCTCTTAGATAAACTGTTTTTT
TRBJ1-1 - - TRBV6-6 CASSYSAGRNTEAFF TGTGCCAGCAGTTACTCGGCGGGACGGAACACTGAAGCTTTCTTT
TRBJ2-1 - TRBD2 TRBV9 CASSVAGTSDYEQFF TGTGCCAGCAGCGTAGCGGGGACTAGTGACTATGAGCAGTTCTTC
TRBJ1-2 - - TRBV19 CASRGVGGPGYTF TGTGCCAGTAGAGGCGTCGGAGGGCCTGGCTACACCTTC
TRBJ1-1 once - TRBV5-6 CASNPHGQQNTEAFF TGTGCCAGCAACCCCCACGGACAGCAAAACACTGAAGCTTTCTTT
TRBJ1-1 - - TRBV27 CASSLNGGDTEAFF TGTGCCAGCAGTCTCAATGGGGGGGACACTGAAGCTTTCTTT
TRBJ1-2 - - TRBV4-2 CASSPGHSYGYTF TGTGCCAGCAGCCCGGGACATTCCTATGGCTACACCTTC
TRBJ2-2 once TRBD2 TRBV18 CASSRGLAGVSSTGELFF TGTGCCAGCTCACGGGGGCTAGCGGGAGTTTCGAGCACCGGGGAGCTGTTTTTT
TRBJ1-3 - - TRBV30 CAWSRGEGTIYF TGTGCCTGGAGCAGGGGTGAGGGCACCATATATTTT
TRBJ2-1 - TRBD2 TRBV29-1 CSVDRLAGGYNEQFF TGCAGCGTTGATCGGCTAGCGGGAGGCTACAATGAGCAGTTCTTC
TRBJ1-3 - - TRBV11-2 CASSLGGNSGNTIYF TGTGCCAGCAGCTTAGGCGGGAACTCTGGAAACACCATATATTTT
TRBJ2-1 - TRBD2 TRBV19 CASSIKLAGGHNEQFF TGTGCCAGTAGTATCAAACTAGCGGGAGGCCACAATGAGCAGTTCTTC
TRBJ1-5 - TRBD1 TRBV30 CAWSVRGTGGGQPQHF TGTGCCTGGAGTGTACGTGGGACAGGGGGCGGTCAGCCCCAGCATTTT
TRBJ1-2 - - TRBV6-5 CASSRQNHYGYTF TGTGCCAGCAGCCGACAGAACCACTATGGCTACACCTTC
TRBJ2-1 - - TRBV7-2 CASSFFLDYEQFF TGTGCCAGCAGCTTCTTCCTAGACTATGAGCAGTTCTTC
TRBJ1-1 once - TRBV15 CATSRERYTEAFF TGTGCCACCAGCAGAGAGCGATACACTGAAGCTTTCTTT
TRBJ2-1 - - TRBV28 CASSLAVSQASYNEQFF TGTGCCAGCAGTTTAGCCGTCTCTCAAGCCTCCTACAATGAGCAGTTCTTC
TRBJ2-6 - TRBD1 TRBV4-1 CASSQAGTGTGANVLTF TGCGCCAGCAGCCAAGCGGGGACAGGGACTGGGGCCAACGTCCTGACTTTC
TRBJ1-5 - - TRBV19 CASNHDRSNQPQHF TGTGCCAGTAACCATGACAGGAGCAATCAGCCCCAGCATTTT
TRBJ1-2 once TRBD1 TRBV5-1 CASSWTGGDYGYTF TGCGCCAGCAGCTGGACAGGGGGTGACTATGGCTACACCTTC
TRBJ1-5 once - TRBV6-5 CASSLGGVSNQPQHF TGTGCCAGCAGCCTAGGGGGAGTCAGCAATCAGCCCCAGCATTTT
TRBJ2-7 - - TRBV4-1 CASSQGSIGSYEQYF TGCGCCAGCAGCCAAGGGTCTATCGGGAGCTACGAGCAGTACTTC
TRBJ1-1 - - TRBV7-2 CASSPIILNTEAFF TGTGCCAGCAGCCCAATCATCCTGAACACTGAAGCTTTCTTT
TRBJ1-5 - TRBD1 TRBV19 CASSPRDRVKPQHF TGTGCCAGTAGTCCCCGGGACAGGGTTAAGCCCCAGCATTTT
TRBJ1-3 - - TRBV29-1 CSVRRSSGNTIYF TGCAGCGTCAGAAGAAGCTCTGGAAACACCATATATTTT
TRBJ2-7 - - TRBV11-2 CASSLSSANSYEQYF TGTGCCAGCAGCTTGTCAAGCGCTAACTCCTACGAGCAGTACTTC
TRBJ2-3 - - TRBV4-3 CASSQDSRRRTDTQYF TGCGCCAGCAGCCAAGACTCACGGAGGAGGACAGATACGCAGTATTTT
TRBJ2-3 once - TRBV15 CATSRGSRDPTDTQYF TGTGCCACCAGCAGAGGTTCGCGGGACCCCACAGATACGCAGTATTTT
TRBJ2-5 - - TRBV7-2 CASSYKETQYF TGTGCCAGCAGCTACAAAGAGACCCAGTACTTC
TRBJ2-1 - TRBD2 TRBV6-6 CASNAGLADNEQFF TGTGCCAGCAACGCGGGACTAGCGGACAATGAGCAGTTCTTC
TRBJ1-1 - - TRBV6-6 CASSYSGVWTEAFF TGTGCCAGCAGTTACTCCGGGGTTTGGACTGAAGCTTTCTTT
TRBJ1-1 - TRBD1 TRBV27 CASSSTGTGGNTEAFF TGTGCCAGCAGTTCCACCGGGACAGGGGGGAACACTGAAGCTTTCTTT
TRBJ1-3 - TRBD1 TRBV4-1 CASSQFFQGVTGNTIYF TGCGCCAGCAGCCAATTTTTTCAGGGGGTCACGGGAAACACCATATATTTT
TRBJ2-1 - TRBD2 TRBV7-2 CASSSTSGRVDEQFF TGTGCCAGCAGCTCGACTAGCGGGAGGGTGGATGAGCAGTTCTTC